The 16 T cell receptor beta chains reported below all come from one sample, sequenced in a study of molecular identifiers for immune sequencing clone quantification. Using its own MiXCR run on the PCR reads, TCRdb lists one record per CDR3 protein. The sample includes around 460,000 distinct CDR3 sequences, 20% to 25% of them seen just once. Sequenced input: naive CD8+ T cells from blood, with Jurkat cell RNA spiked in. The subset was: FACS-sorted CD8+CD4-CCR7+CD45RA+ naive T cells. These receptors were taken from a human donor in good health. Some libraries in this study had Jurkat cell RNA spiked in.

This clonotype was observed many times. The rearrangement joins TRBV5-1 to TRBJ2-1; 9 nucleotides agree with TRBD1. The V segment lost 4 bases and the J segment 2 bases; nucleotides outside the gene matches: 7. Germline V gene data show CDR1 as SGHRS and CDR2 as YFSETQ. The CDR3 has 16 amino acids. CDR3 protein: CASSPTGTGPYNEQFF. CDR3 nucleotides: TGCGCCAGCAGCCCAACCGGGACAGGGCCCTACAATGAGCAGTTCTTC.

This clonotype has at least ten counts. The gene calls are TRBV6-5 and TRBJ2-3, with D perhaps matching TRBD1 (6 bases). Trimming took off 6 bases at V and 3 bases at J, with 13 bases between the two ends. The CDR3 runs 14 residues. Germline CDR1 reads MNHEY; CDR2 reads SVGAGI. The CDR3 reads CASSRLQGTDTQYF. DNA for the CDR3: TGTGCCAGCAGCCGCCTACAGGGAACAGATACGCAGTATTTT.

At least ten counts were recorded for this clonotype. This chain joins TRBV29-1 and TRBJ2-7; TRBD1 might be the D (5 bases). V was trimmed by 4 bases and J by 0 bases, leaving 7 bases between them. CDR3 length: 12 residues. The V gene's germline CDR1 is SQVTM and CDR2 ANQGSEA. CDR3 nucleotide sequence: TGCAGCGTTGCAGGGAACTCCTACGAGCAGTACTTC. This encodes CSVAGNSYEQYF.

The rearrangement links TRBV2 to TRBJ2-3; 10 bases are a match to TRBD2. There are 16 residues in the CDR3. Germline CDR1 SNHLY, CDR2 FYNNEI. V trimming: 7 bases; J trimming: 1 base; junction bases outside the gene matches: 8. The CDR3: CASIPQRGGRTDTQYF. The CDR3 DNA follows: TGTGCCAGCATTCCCCAGCGGGGGGGCCGCACAGATACGCAGTATTTT. The full variable domain, its missing parts supplied by reference TRBV2 and TRBJ2-3, is EPEVTQTPSHQVTQMGQEVILRCVPISNHLYFYWYRQILGQKVEFLVSFYNNEISEKSEIFDDQFSVERPDGSNFTLKIRSTKLEDSAMYFCASIPQRGGRTDTQYFGPGTRLTVL.

In its sample, this clonotype was seen many times. The CDR3: CASSVDQETQYF. Written as DNA, the CDR3 is TGTGCCAGCAGCGTAGACCAAGAGACCCAGTACTTC. V gene TRBV9 combines with J gene TRBJ2-5; D is unresolved. The CDR3 loop spans 12 amino acids. V was clipped by 0 bases and J by 0 bases, with 0 bases between them. Germline V gene sequence: CDR1 SGDLS, CDR2 YYNGEE.

This chain links TRBV24-1 with TRBJ2-7; D not resolved. The CDR3 runs 13 residues. Trimming removed 2 bases from V and 1 base from J, with 5 bases in between. CDR1 and CDR2 from the germline V gene are KGHDR and SFDVKD. CDR3 sequence reads: CATSDSNSYEQYF. The DNA of the CDR3 is TGTGCCACCAGTGATTCAAATTCCTACGAGCAGTACTTC.

The chain carries TRBV12-3 or TRBV12-4 and TRBJ2-5, with D tentatively TRBD2 (6 bases). Trimming stripped 7 bases from V and 1 base from J, with 13 bases between. The CDR3 is 14 residues long. The CDR3 DNA sequence: TGTGCCAGCAAAACGCGCGGGGCCCAAGAGACCCAGTACTTC. This encodes CASKTRGAQETQYF.

Points on this clonotype: A much larger clone lies a single base off, so this may be a read error. The CDR3 end shows no conserved phenylalanine or tryptophan, and so a read error is likely. The chain couples TRBV6-6 to TRBJ2-7; D not certain. Trimming pared 3 bases from V and 0 bases from J, leaving 6 bases between. Germline CDR1 is MNHNY and CDR2 is SVGAGI (reference sequence). The length of the CDR3 is 13 residues. CDR3 sequence: CASSYSLSYEQYL. The CDR3 DNA follows: TGTGCCAGCAGTTATTCCCTCTCCTACGAGCAGTACCTC.

This clonotype was counted ten times or more. The V and J genes are TRBV7-9 and TRBJ2-7, with D tentatively TRBD2 (5 bases). The germline V gene encodes CDR1 SEHNR and CDR2 FQNEAQ (reference sequence). The V and J ends lost 1 base and 6 bases respectively, with 10 bases between them. The CDR3 covers 13 residues. CDR3 in amino acids: CASSLDGVLEQYF. CDR3 DNA sequence: TGTGCCAGCAGCTTAGACGGGGTACTCGAGCAGTACTTC.

Remarks on this clonotype: Being one base from a much bigger clone, this may be a read error. The CDR3 here is CASSPRTSGSCEQYF. In nucleotides, the CDR3 is TGTGCCAGCAGCCCAAGGACTAGCGGGAGTTGCGAGCAGTACTTC. The rearrangement links TRBV13 to TRBJ2-7, with 13 bases fitting TRBD2. The germline V gene encodes CDR1 PRHDT and CDR2 FYEKMQ (reference sequence). The junction had 7 bases not matched to a gene; V was cut back by 5 bases and J by 6 bases. The CDR3 sequence is 15 residues long.

This clonotype came up many times. The chain joins TRBV20-1 to TRBJ1-6; 11 bases line up with TRBD1. Per the germline V gene, CDR1 is DFQATT and CDR2 is SNEGSKA (reference sequence). CDR3 size: 15 residues. The CDR3 loop reads CSAGTGGSYNSPLHF. CDR3 DNA: TGCAGCGCAGGGACAGGGGGCTCCTATAATTCACCCCTCCACTTT.

This clonotype was seen only a few times. The rearrangement uses TRBV4-1 and TRBJ2-2; a weak D match, TRBD2 (6 bases). Germline assignment: CDR1 MGHRA and CDR2 YSYEKL. This CDR3 contains 14 residues. V was trimmed by 4 bases and J by 6 bases, leaving 12 bases between them. CDR3 coding DNA: TGCGCCAGCAGCCTGACTAGTCGTGCCGGGGAGCTGTTTTTT. Its protein is CASSLTSRAGELFF.

This clonotype was counted only a few times. The rearrangement uses TRBV10-1 and TRBJ2-1; possible D gene TRBD1, 5 bases. V dropped 6 bases and J dropped 4 bases, with 13 bases sitting between them. The CDR3 consists of 14 residues. Germline V gives CDR1 WNHNN, CDR2 SYGVQD (reference sequence). CDR3 sequence (DNA): TGCGCCAGCAGCAGGGATGTTGAGTACAATGAGCAGTTCTTC. It yields the protein CASSRDVEYNEQFF.

About this clonotype: Lacking the conserved final phenylalanine or tryptophan, this CDR3 likely reflects a read error. This chain uses TRBV9 with TRBJ1-4; D not certain. V was pared by 0 bases and J by 0 bases, with 18 bases between. This CDR3 has 19 amino acids. Germline V lookup: CDR1 SGDLS, CDR2 YYNGEE. In DNA form, the CDR3 reads TGTGCCAGCAGCGTAGATGGCGTTTCGAGTGAGGCAACTAATGAAAAACTGTTTTCT. Protein sequence: CASSVDGVSSEATNEKLFS.

This clonotype was observed a handful of times. The rearrangement uses TRBV19 and TRBJ2-3, with 10 bases matching TRBD1. This CDR3 has 14 residues. Trimming removed 4 bases from V and 6 bases from J; junction bases left unmatched: 4. The germline V gene has CDR1 LNHDA and CDR2 SQIVND (reference sequence). The CDR3 region is CASSTTGGADTQYF. DNA for the CDR3: TGTGCCAGTAGTACGACAGGGGGCGCCGATACGCAGTATTTT.

Details on this clonotype: A single base separates this from a much larger clone, so it may be a read error. The V gene is TRBV28, the J gene TRBJ2-5, with D possibly being TRBD1 (5 bases). V was pared by 4 bases and J by 3 bases, with 15 bases between. There are 15 residues in the CDR3. The germline V gene has CDR1 MDHEN and CDR2 SYDVKM. CDR3 sequence reads: CASSSWVGAEETQYF. The CDR3 DNA reads TGTGCCAGCAGTTCATGGGTAGGGGCTGAAGAGACCCAGTACTTC.